This entry lists 30 T cell receptor beta chains sequenced from one sample in a study of blood T cells in healthy people across ages. Using a J-beta primer mix together with a sample-barcoded 5' primer, a second PCR was run for roughly 6 to 12 cycles. TCRdb redid the calling of the 5' RACE reads with MiXCR, one entry per CDR3 protein. This table holds 800,000 to 1,300,000 distinct CDR3 sequences, roughly a quarter found once. Another study also made use of these data, one on T cells of mothers and their children.

Source material: blood. The receptors come from a girl aged 2 to 10 in good health.

This clonotype turned up a few times. As DNA, the CDR3 is TGTGCCAGTAGTATATTTATGTGGGGGGCTGATGGCTACACCTTC. Translated, it gives CASSIFMWGADGYTF. This chain joins TRBV19 and TRBJ1-2, with D possibly being TRBD1 (6 bases). The CDR3 has 15 residues. With 2 bases removed from V and 6 bases from J, the gap between germline ends came to 16 bases. The V gene's germline CDR1 is LNHDA and CDR2 SQIVND (reference sequence).

There are a few counts of this clonotype. The rearrangement uses TRBV29-1 and TRBJ2-3, with D perhaps matching TRBD2 (5 bases). V lost 7 bases and J 2 bases, leaving 16 bases between the germline ends. The V gene's germline CDR1 is SQVTM and CDR2 ANQGSEA. The CDR3 spans 14 residues. CDR3 amino acids: CSAGISDFTDTQYF. The CDR3 bases are TGCAGCGCCGGGATTTCTGATTTCACAGATACGCAGTATTTT.

The chain links TRBV4-1 to TRBJ2-3; TRBD2 matches 8 bases. Per germline, CDR1 MGHRA and CDR2 YSYEKL. V shed 2 bases and J 3 bases; nucleotides not matched to a gene: 10. The length of the CDR3 is 17 residues. The CDR3 sequence is CASSQLLAGRETDTQYF. CDR3 in DNA: TGCGCCAGCAGCCAACTGTTAGCGGGAAGGGAGACAGATACGCAGTATTTT.

The chain links TRBV12-3 or TRBV12-4 to TRBJ1-2; D not resolved. CDR3 length: 13 residues. V lost 4 bases, J lost 8 bases, and 14 bases lay in between. The CDR3: CASSSTTGGGYTF. CDR3 sequence (DNA): TGTGCCAGCAGTTCGACCACGGGAGGGGGCTACACCTTC.

This clonotype was picked up a small number of times. The chain recombines TRBV28 with TRBJ2-5; TRBD2 agrees at 12 bases. This CDR3 has 19 residues. Unmatched junction bases numbered 16, after V lost 4 bases and J lost 4 bases. Germline V gives CDR1 MDHEN, CDR2 SYDVKM. Here the CDR3 DNA reads TGTGCCAGCAGTTATTTACTGACTAGCGGGAGTGAGGGAGGAGAGACCCAGTACTTC. Protein product: CASSYLLTSGSEGGETQYF.

The rearrangement joins TRBV12-3 or TRBV12-4 to TRBJ2-3; 9 bases agree with TRBD2. V was pared by 5 bases and J by 0 bases, with 6 bases of the junction left unmatched. CDR3 size: 16 residues. The CDR3 sequence: CASSQTSGPSTDTQYF. CDR3 nucleotide sequence: TGTGCCAGCAGTCAGACTAGCGGCCCTAGCACAGATACGCAGTATTTT.

This clonotype has just a few counts. This chain joins TRBV29-1 and TRBJ2-3, with TRBD1 matching 9 bases. The CDR3 covers 12 residues. The germline gives CDR1 SQVTM, CDR2 ANQGSEA. The V gene end was trimmed by 7 bases and the J gene end by 4 bases; junction bases not matched to a gene: 3. This chain's CDR3 is CSGGTGSDTQYF. The CDR3 DNA reads as TGCAGCGGGGGGACAGGGTCAGATACGCAGTATTTT.

This clonotype showed up just a few times. This chain links TRBV27 with TRBJ1-1, with TRBD1 matching over 8 bases. The germline V gene has CDR1 MNHEY and CDR2 SMNVEV (reference sequence). The CDR3 extends over 17 amino acids. Trimming took 3 bases from V and 0 from J; bases not matched to a gene: 9. The CDR3 loop is CASSLSGTGIMNTEAFF. CDR3 bases: TGTGCCAGCAGTTTGTCCGGGACAGGAATTATGAACACTGAAGCTTTCTTT.

The rearrangement uses TRBV4-1 and TRBJ2-1, with D unresolved. Trimming pared 5 bases from V and 0 bases from J, leaving 11 bases between. Germline lookup yields CDR1 MGHRA and CDR2 YSYEKL. The CDR3 consists of 15 residues. The CDR3 DNA is TGCGCCAGCAGCTTAGTGATGAGCTCCTACAATGAGCAGTTCTTC. This translates into CASSLVMSSYNEQFF.

This clonotype has only a few counts. At one end the junction does not follow the germline gene, possibly because of a read error. This chain joins TRBV12-3 or TRBV12-4 and TRBJ2-1, with 9 nucleotides matching TRBD2. The CDR3 runs 12 residues. The CDR3 here is CASMGLANEQSF. CDR3 DNA: TGTGCCAGCATGGGACTAGCAAATGAGCAGTCCTTC.

This clonotype was found once. This chain uses TRBV12-3 or TRBV12-4 with TRBJ1-2; D is unclear. The length of the CDR3 is 13 residues. The V and J ends lost 3 bases and 0 bases respectively, with 5 bases between them. In DNA form, the CDR3 reads TGTGCCAGCAGTTTTATGGCTAACTATGGCTACACCTTC. Translated, it gives CASSFMANYGYTF.

The chain employs TRBV7-3 and TRBJ2-1; TRBD1 agrees at 7 bases. From germline, CDR1 is SGHTA and CDR2 FQGTGA. This CDR3 has 16 residues. Trimming removed 0 bases from V and 8 bases from J; junction bases left unmatched: 10. The DNA for the CDR3 is TGTGCCAGCAGCTTAACAGGACAGGTCGAAGGAGATGAGCAGTTCTTC. Protein product: CASSLTGQVEGDEQFF.

V and J are TRBV28 and TRBJ2-7; 8 bases line up with TRBD1. Germline-derived CDR1 and CDR2 are MDHEN and SYDVKM. This CDR3 has 15 residues. The V gene end was trimmed by 6 bases and the J gene end by 6 bases; junction bases not matched to a gene: 13. The DNA of the CDR3 is TGTGCCAGCAGCCGTCGGCCGACAGGGGAGTCCGAGCAGTACTTC. It encodes CASSRRPTGESEQYF.

This clonotype was detected only a few times. The chain employs TRBV27 and TRBJ2-6, with D possibly being TRBD1 or TRBD2 (5 bases each). V dropped 10 bases and J dropped 2 bases, with 15 bases sitting between them. The CDR3 spans 15 residues. The germline gives CDR1 MNHEY, CDR2 SMNVEV (reference sequence). The CDR3 protein is CATREYWPGANVLTF. CDR3 coding DNA: TGTGCCACCAGGGAGTATTGGCCTGGGGCCAACGTCCTGACTTTC.

J is TRBJ2-7 and V is TRBV7-2, with D uncertain. Between the trimmed V and J ends, which lost 1 base and 0 bases, there was a span of 10 bases. The germline gives CDR1 SGHTA, CDR2 FQGNSA. The CDR3 contains 15 residues. The CDR3 nucleotides are TGTGCCAGCAGCTTAGACCTCGGGCCCTCCTACGAGCAGTACTTC. It yields the protein CASSLDLGPSYEQYF.

V is TRBV29-1 and J is TRBJ1-1; possible D gene TRBD1, 6 bases. This CDR3 has 15 amino acids. Trimming stripped 7 bases from V and 5 bases from J, with 23 bases between. The germline V gene encodes CDR1 SQVTM and CDR2 ANQGSEA. In nucleotides, the CDR3 is TGCAGCGCTCGTACCGCAGAGAGGGGGAGGACTGAAGCTTTCTTT. Translated, it gives CSARTAERGRTEAFF.

This chain uses TRBV4-3 with TRBJ2-5; 11 nucleotides line up with TRBD2. Unmatched junction bases numbered 11, after V lost 1 base and J lost 7 bases. CDR3 size: 17 residues. Germline V gives CDR1 LGHNA, CDR2 YSLEER. CDR3 in amino acids: CASSQVRLAGGEGTQYF. Here the CDR3 DNA reads TGCGCCAGCAGCCAAGTTCGTCTAGCGGGGGGCGAGGGGACCCAGTACTTC.

V usage is TRBV24-1 and J usage is TRBJ1-1, with D maybe TRBD1 (6 bases). V was shortened by 2 bases and J by 0 bases, with 12 bases between the two germline ends. This CDR3 spans 16 amino acids. CDR1 and CDR2 from the germline V gene are KGHDR and SFDVKD. This chain's CDR3 is CATSDWAGEMNTEAFF. CDR3 coding DNA: TGTGCCACCAGTGATTGGGCAGGGGAGATGAACACTGAAGCTTTCTTT.

The rearrangement uses TRBV7-9 and TRBJ1-1, with 7 bases that match TRBD1. CDR3 length: 13 amino acids. The V gene end was trimmed by 0 bases and the J gene end by 7 bases; junction bases not matched to a gene: 2. Germline loops: CDR1 SEHNR, CDR2 FQNEAQ (reference sequence). The CDR3 region has the DNA TGTGCCAGCAGCTTAGCAGGGGGCGTTGAAGCTTTCTTT. Amino acid sequence: CASSLAGGVEAFF. The full variable domain, with the rest looked up from reference TRBV7-9 and TRBJ1-1, is DTGVSQNPRHKITKRGQNVTFRCDPISEHNRLYWYRQTLGQGPEFLTYFQNEAQLEKSRLLSDRFSAERPKGSFSTLEIQRTEQGDSAMYLCASSLAGGVEAFFGQGTRLTVV.

The rearrangement joins TRBV15 to TRBJ1-2; the match to TRBD1 covers 8 bases. CDR3 length equals 13 residues. Germline trimming cut 5 bases from V and 6 bases from J; bases unmatched to any gene: 5. Germline loops: CDR1 LNHNV, CDR2 YYDKDF (reference sequence). The CDR3 nucleotides are TGTGCCACCAGCGGTACAGGGGGGGATGGCTACACCTTC. Its protein product is CATSGTGGDGYTF.

This clonotype was seen a handful of times. The germline gene is not matched at one end of the junction; a read error may be the cause. The gene calls are TRBV27 and TRBJ2-5; 12 nucleotides agree with TRBD2. Per germline, CDR1 MNHEY and CDR2 SMNVEV (reference sequence). The length of the CDR3 is 11 residues. The CDR3 loop is CASTSGGAEFF. The DNA of the CDR3 is TGTGCCAGCACTAGCGGGGGGGCGGAGTTCTTC.

The V gene is TRBV2, the J gene TRBJ2-5; no definite D call. The J call may be faulty, since TRBJ2-1 better matches the DNA end. The CDR3 length is 13 residues. CDR1 and CDR2 from the germline V gene are SNHLY and FYNNEI. This CDR3 reads CASEVSRYNEQFF. The CDR3 DNA reads as TGTGCCAGCGAGGTTTCTCGCTACAATGAGCAGTTCTTC.

In its sample, this clonotype was seen a few times. The chain combines TRBV6-5 with TRBJ1-5, with TRBD1 as a possible D gene (6 bases). The V gene lost 7 bases and the J gene lost 2 bases, with 15 bases spanning the gap. From germline, CDR1 is MNHEY and CDR2 SVGAGI. CDR3 size: 15 residues. The CDR3 DNA follows: TGTGCCAGCAAAAAACGGGACATTGGCAATCAGCCCCAGCATTTT. This codes for CASKKRDIGNQPQHF.

This clonotype occurred a few times. The chain employs TRBV19 and TRBJ2-5; either TRBD1 or TRBD2 may fit D (6 bases each). The CDR3 is 13 amino acids. The germline V gene has CDR1 LNHDA and CDR2 SQIVND (reference sequence). Trimming took off 10 bases at V and 4 bases at J, with 16 bases between the two ends. This CDR3 reads CATRSQGGETQYF. The CDR3 nucleotides are TGTGCCACCCGCTCACAGGGAGGAGAGACCCAGTACTTC.

The V and J genes are TRBV12-5 and TRBJ2-4, with D uncertain. Germline values: CDR1 LGHNT, CDR2 FRNRAP. V lost 7 bases and J 3 bases, leaving 19 bases between the germline ends. This CDR3 comprises 16 residues. DNA of the CDR3: TGTGCTAGTGCCCCTTGGGGAACATTTGGCAAAAACATTCAGTACTTC. This encodes CASAPWGTFGKNIQYF.

The chain couples TRBV7-9 to TRBJ1-2; D ambiguous. The CDR3 loop spans 12 amino acids. Looked up from germline, CDR1 is SEHNR and CDR2 is FQNEAQ (reference sequence). V was clipped by 5 bases and J by 8 bases, with 12 bases between them. CDR3 residues: CASSHSSGGYTF. The CDR3 DNA reads as TGTGCCAGCAGCCATTCGTCTGGGGGCTACACCTTC.

The gene calls are TRBV12-3 or TRBV12-4 and TRBJ1-5; the match to TRBD1 covers 9 bases. The CDR3 totals 15 residues. The J segment lost 7 bases and the V segment lost 6 bases, leaving 10 bases of the junction unmatched. The CDR3 DNA sequence: TGTGCCAGCAGAGCGACGGGACAGGGATCCCAGCCCCAGCATTTT. It yields the protein CASRATGQGSQPQHF.

The genes are TRBV7-9 and TRBJ2-3, with TRBD1 identical over 8 bases. Germline loops: CDR1 SEHNR, CDR2 FQNEAQ (reference sequence). The J segment lost 3 bases and the V segment lost 5 bases, leaving 7 bases of the junction unmatched. The CDR3 is 15 residues long. CDR3 in amino acids: CASSPQGVGTDTQYF. In DNA, the CDR3 is TGTGCCAGCAGCCCACAGGGGGTCGGAACAGATACGCAGTATTTT.

This clonotype came up once. One end of the junction varies from germline; a read error may be responsible. DNA of the CDR3: TGCAGTGCTAGAGATATACGGGAACCGAACACCGGGGAGCTGTATTTT. Translating gives CSARDIREPNTGELYF. This chain joins TRBV20-1 and TRBJ2-2, with a weak D call TRBD2 (5 bases). The germline gives CDR1 DFQATT, CDR2 SNEGSKA (reference sequence). This CDR3 spans 16 amino acids.

The gene calls are TRBV5-6 and TRBJ1-1, with D hard to call. This CDR3 contains 15 residues. Trimming took off 3 bases at V and 1 base at J, with 13 bases between the two ends. Germline CDR1 SGHDT, CDR2 YYEEEE. CDR3 residues: CASSWRLTANTEAFF. As DNA, the CDR3 is TGTGCCAGCAGCTGGCGCCTGACGGCGAACACTGAAGCTTTCTTT.